Described below is a single T cell receptor beta chain sequence and its context. This record belongs to a study of control samples from healthy donors and cancer patients. CDR1 and CDR2 from the germline V gene are SQVTM and ANQGSEA. The CDR3 totals 17 residues. The junction had 13 bases not matched to a gene; V was cut back by 4 bases and J by 3 bases. Repertoires were generated with immunoSEQ multiplex PCR, while TCRdb's copy carries only in-frame clones and drops some. The repertoire consists of tens of thousands of clones, with roughly 90% occurring once and the leading ten covering approximately 3.4%.

Sequenced material: blood. The chain links TRBV29-1 to TRBJ2-1, with 9 positions matching TRBD2. This receptor was taken from a man between 50 and 59 years old in good health. CDR3 residues: CSVGSTVSGSIYNEQFF. CDR3 coding DNA: TGCAGCGTTGGCTCGACGGTTAGCGGGAGTATCTACAATGAGCAGTTCTTC.